The 21 T cell receptor beta chains below all came from one sample that was sequenced in a study of OX40 agonist ivuxolimab in advanced cancers. Produced via immunoSEQ multiplex PCR; TCRdb's table is partial and in-frame only. The sample shows roughly 49,000 clones, 65% to 85% of them seen only once. This material consisted of CD4+ or CD8+ T cells sorted from blood, taken in a trial of the OX40 agonist ivuxolimab. The receptors shown here come from an adult with an advanced solid tumor such as melanoma, head and neck, liver or kidney cancer.

This clone was counted between two and nine times. This chain joins TRBV15 and TRBJ1-3; weak D call: TRBD1 (6 bases). The CDR3 is 14 residues long. Germline CDR1 is LNHNV and CDR2 is YYDKDF (reference sequence). Trimming stripped 0 bases from V and 5 bases from J, with 8 bases between. The CDR3 sequence: CATSREWDRNTIYF. The CDR3 DNA is TGTGCCACCAGCAGAGAATGGGACAGAAACACCATATATTTT.

The chain joins TRBV19 to TRBJ1-1; TRBD1 matches 9 bases. This CDR3 is built from 13 residues. V lost 10 bases and J lost 1; bases outside the gene matches: 4. CDR1 and CDR2 from the germline V gene are LNHDA and SQIVND (reference sequence). CDR3 bases: TGTGCCACCAACAGGGGGCGGAACACTGAAGCTTTCTTT. Translated, it gives CATNRGRNTEAFF.

The chain is built from TRBV7-3 and TRBJ2-3, with TRBD1 matching over 7 bases. Germline assignment: CDR1 SGHTA and CDR2 FQGTGA. The ends lost 2 bases at V and 2 bases at J; junction bases unmatched: 7. The CDR3 loop spans 16 amino acids. The CDR3 DNA reads TGTGCCAGCAGCTTAGGTCAAGGGGGCCCCACAGATACGCAGTATTTT. Protein product: CASSLGQGGPTDTQYF.

This chain uses TRBV7-2 with TRBJ2-7; D ambiguous. The CDR3 totals 14 residues. Germline V CDR1 and CDR2: SGHTA, FQGNSA. With 2 bases removed from V and 7 bases from J, the gap between germline ends came to 15 bases. The CDR3 sequence is CASSLTQWGSEQYF. The CDR3 bases are TGTGCCAGCAGCTTAACACAGTGGGGAAGTGAGCAGTACTTC.

The chain combines TRBV29-1 with TRBJ2-1; no clear D. The CDR3 extends over 11 amino acids. V lost 2 bases to trimming and J lost 8 bases, with 7 bases between them. Germline V gene data show CDR1 as SQVTM and CDR2 as ANQGSEA. The CDR3 DNA reads TGCAGCGTTGAATACGCTGATGAGCAGTTCTTC. Protein product: CSVEYADEQFF.

This chain connects TRBV5-6 to TRBJ2-2; the match to TRBD1 covers 7 bases. V shed 0 bases and J 1 base; nucleotides not matched to a gene: 0. The germline V gene encodes CDR1 SGHDT and CDR2 YYEEEE. The CDR3 is made up of 15 amino acids. This chain's CDR3 is CASSLDRGNTGELFF. CDR3 DNA sequence: TGTGCCAGCAGCTTGGACAGGGGGAACACCGGGGAGCTGTTTTTT.

The chain links TRBV5-5 to TRBJ2-3; 9 bases fit TRBD2. From germline, CDR1 is SGHKS and CDR2 YYEKEE (reference sequence). V lost 0 bases, J lost 2 bases, and 7 bases stayed unmatched. The CDR3 contains 17 residues. CDR3 nucleotides: TGTGCCAGCAGCTTGGCAGGCGGGGGGGCTCTCACAGATACGCAGTATTTT. Its translation is CASSLAGGGALTDTQYF.

The rearrangement links TRBV27 to TRBJ1-2, with 7 bases that match TRBD1. The CDR3 sequence is 14 residues long. Germline CDR1 is MNHEY and CDR2 is SMNVEV (reference sequence). V trimming: 6 bases; J trimming: 4 bases; junction bases outside the gene matches: 8. CDR3 in DNA: TGTGCCAGCAGAAAGCCAGGGGGAGGCTATGGCTACACCTTC. Translating it yields CASRKPGGGYGYTF.

The table lists this clone with a few counts. The chain links TRBV7-2 to TRBJ1-2; D is unresolved. This CDR3 contains 13 residues. The V end was cut by 4 bases, the J end by 6 bases, with 12 bases between. CDR1 and CDR2 (germline): SGHTA, FQGNSA. CDR3 sequence: CASSSDPRNGYTF. The CDR3 DNA reads TGTGCCAGCAGCTCAGATCCGCGGAATGGCTACACCTTC.

The J gene is TRBJ2-3, the V gene TRBV9; D gene unclear. With 4 bases removed from V and 5 bases from J, the gap between germline ends came to 14 bases. The CDR3 length is 14 residues. Germline V gene sequence: CDR1 SGDLS, CDR2 YYNGEE. CDR3 sequence (DNA): TGTGCCAGCAGCACCCAAGGCTGGCAAGATACGCAGTATTTT. Its translation is CASSTQGWQDTQYF.

The V call is TRBV28, the J call TRBJ2-1; D is possibly TRBD1 or TRBD2 (5 bases each). Germline assignment: CDR1 MDHEN and CDR2 SYDVKM. This CDR3 comprises 15 residues. V lost 3 bases to trimming and J lost 15 bases, with 24 bases between them. The CDR3 nucleotides read TGTGCCAGCAGTTTGGGGGACGTTTTCAAACAAGGTCGGTTCTTC. Its translation is CASSLGDVFKQGRFF.

The genes are TRBV10-1 and TRBJ1-5; D not resolved. Germline values: CDR1 WNHNN, CDR2 SYGVQD (reference sequence). The CDR3 sequence is 13 residues long. V dropped 4 bases and J dropped 3 bases, with 7 bases sitting between them. The CDR3: CASSATLNQPQHF. Written as DNA, the CDR3 is TGCGCCAGCAGTGCCACTCTCAATCAGCCCCAGCATTTT.

The genes are TRBV19 and TRBJ1-6; 9 bases are a match to TRBD1. Per the germline V gene, CDR1 is LNHDA and CDR2 is SQIVND (reference sequence). V was pared by 5 bases and J by 6 bases, with 2 bases of the junction left unmatched. The CDR3 contains 14 residues. This CDR3 reads CASSGDRVNSPLHF. CDR3 nucleotides: TGTGCCAGTAGTGGGGACAGGGTTAATTCACCCCTCCACTTT. The full variable domain, in which reference TRBV19 and TRBJ1-6 provide the parts outside the CDR3, is DGGITQSPKYLFRKEGQNVTLSCEQNLNHDAMYWYRQDPGQGLRLIYYSQIVNDFQKGDIAEGYSVSREKKESFPLTVTSAQKNPTAFYLCASSGDRVNSPLHFGNGTRLTVT.

V gene TRBV5-1 combines with J gene TRBJ1-1; no clear D gene. Germline V CDR1 and CDR2: SGHRS, YFSETQ. This CDR3 has 15 residues. V was clipped by 5 bases and J by 0 bases, with 14 bases between them. The CDR3 region has the DNA TGCGCCAGCAGGACCCAGCCAGAGCTGAACACTGAAGCTTTCTTT. Protein product: CASRTQPELNTEAFF.

This sequence joins TRBV4-3 and TRBJ2-5; 8 bases are a match to TRBD1. Trimming cost V 1 base and J 2 bases; bases outside gene matches: 0. This CDR3 is built from 14 residues. The germline V gene has CDR1 LGHNA and CDR2 YSLEER. CDR3 sequence: CASSQGTGQETQYF. The DNA of the CDR3 is TGCGCCAGCAGCCAAGGGACAGGGCAAGAGACCCAGTACTTC.

The rearrangement joins TRBV7-2 to TRBJ2-1, with D unresolved. The CDR3 sequence is 14 residues long. With 7 bases removed from V and 8 bases from J, the gap between germline ends came to 18 bases. From germline, CDR1 is SGHTA and CDR2 FQGNSA. The CDR3 spells CASTRPVEGHEQFF. The CDR3 DNA reads TGTGCCAGCACCCGGCCTGTAGAAGGGCATGAGCAGTTCTTC.

The CDR3 sequence is CASSDSQHLNTEAFF. The CDR3 DNA is TGTGCCAGCAGTGACTCCCAGCATCTCAACACTGAAGCTTTCTTT. The chain joins TRBV6-4 to TRBJ1-1; no reliable D call. This CDR3 has 15 residues. Germline-derived CDR1 and CDR2 are MRHNA and SNTAGT. Trimming pared 0 bases from V and 2 bases from J, leaving 10 bases between.

The V and J genes are TRBV6-1 and TRBJ1-2, with D perhaps matching TRBD1 (5 bases). Germline CDR1 reads MNHNS; CDR2 reads SASEGT. Trimming shortened V by 2 bases and J by 3 bases, and 13 bases separated the two germline ends. This CDR3 contains 15 residues. The CDR3 sequence is CASSERVDSDYGYTF. DNA for the CDR3: TGTGCCAGCAGTGAAAGGGTCGACAGTGACTATGGCTACACCTTC.

The chain has TRBV10-3 and TRBJ1-1; D not resolved. Deletions cut 1 base from V and 1 base from J, with 7 bases between. The germline gives CDR1 ENHRY, CDR2 SYGVKD. The CDR3 covers 14 residues. Written as DNA, the CDR3 is TGTGCCATCAGTGAGTTCCAAGCGAACACTGAAGCTTTCTTT. This codes for CAISEFQANTEAFF.

The chain combines TRBV15 with TRBJ1-2; D is uncertain. The germline CDR1 and CDR2 sequences are LNHNV and YYDKDF (reference sequence). This CDR3 region has 14 residues. Trimming pared 8 bases from V and 1 base from J, leaving 14 bases between. As DNA, the CDR3 is TGTGCCACCCAACCTTTAGACTTTAACTATGGCTACACCTTC. It yields the protein CATQPLDFNYGYTF.

This chain uses TRBV12-1 with TRBJ1-6; the table names TRBD1, a call not compared with the DNA. TRBV12-1 is deemed a pseudogene. The CDR3 is 15 amino acids. The CDR3 loop reads CASSFVRGTNSPLHF. CDR3 sequence (DNA): TGTGCCAGCAGCTTTGTTAGGGGGACTAATTCACCCCTCCACTTT.